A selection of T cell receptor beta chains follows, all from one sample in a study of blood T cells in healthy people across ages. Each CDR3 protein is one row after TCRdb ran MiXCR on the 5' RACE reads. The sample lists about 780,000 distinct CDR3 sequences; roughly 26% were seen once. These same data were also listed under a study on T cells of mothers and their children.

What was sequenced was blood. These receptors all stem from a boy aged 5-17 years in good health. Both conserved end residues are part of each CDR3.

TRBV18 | CASSPSGGSNTGELFF
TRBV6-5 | CASSYIGWPGANVLTF
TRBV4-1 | CASSDLFKRGVQETQYF
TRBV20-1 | CSASQVNQPQHF
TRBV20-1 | CSARGQGYSYEQYF
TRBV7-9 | CASSFRTSGNTDTQYF
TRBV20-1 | CSARGEQGFEQYF
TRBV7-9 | CASSLDGIGETQYF
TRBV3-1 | CASSQDKRRDTQYF
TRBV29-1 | CSVEVGETQYF
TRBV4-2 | CASSQGLNSYEQYF
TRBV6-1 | CASREGRGAYGYTF
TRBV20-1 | CSAIRGGDEQFF
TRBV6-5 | CASSYMAGGSTDTQYF
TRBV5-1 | CASSLEGGANTEAFF
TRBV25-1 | CASSPDAINYGYTF
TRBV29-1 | CSALRAGGPNEQFF
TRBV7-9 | CASSPPADHNEKLFF
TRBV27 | CASSLRYRALDSGANVLTF
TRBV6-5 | CASSGTSRNEKLFF
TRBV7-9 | CASIKGRGKSQETQYF
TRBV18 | CASSPLRDTSSYEQYF
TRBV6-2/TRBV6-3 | CASSFTGGSGANVLTF
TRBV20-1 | CTIGVGETQYF
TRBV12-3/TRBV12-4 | CACSLGLSTDTQYF
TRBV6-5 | CASSLDRPSSYNEQFF
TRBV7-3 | CASSSPQLSTGELFF
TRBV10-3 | CAISEGPTSYNEQFF
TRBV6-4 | CASSVGGGANEQFF
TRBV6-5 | CASSQTTRGETQYF
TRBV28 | CASSTIRRSVRNQPQHF
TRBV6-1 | CATGQGREQYF
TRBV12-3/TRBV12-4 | CATRFLPTLEAFF
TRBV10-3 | CATSRGQGEYQETQYF
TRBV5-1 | CASSPTTIVETQYF
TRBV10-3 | CAISESQGLLDTQYF
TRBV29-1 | CSVAPLSNEQFF
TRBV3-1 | CASSQRGRGLQETQYF
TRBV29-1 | CSVEGPSYNEQFF
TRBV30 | CAWSDADREIF
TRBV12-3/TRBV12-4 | CASRQKGGNQPQHF